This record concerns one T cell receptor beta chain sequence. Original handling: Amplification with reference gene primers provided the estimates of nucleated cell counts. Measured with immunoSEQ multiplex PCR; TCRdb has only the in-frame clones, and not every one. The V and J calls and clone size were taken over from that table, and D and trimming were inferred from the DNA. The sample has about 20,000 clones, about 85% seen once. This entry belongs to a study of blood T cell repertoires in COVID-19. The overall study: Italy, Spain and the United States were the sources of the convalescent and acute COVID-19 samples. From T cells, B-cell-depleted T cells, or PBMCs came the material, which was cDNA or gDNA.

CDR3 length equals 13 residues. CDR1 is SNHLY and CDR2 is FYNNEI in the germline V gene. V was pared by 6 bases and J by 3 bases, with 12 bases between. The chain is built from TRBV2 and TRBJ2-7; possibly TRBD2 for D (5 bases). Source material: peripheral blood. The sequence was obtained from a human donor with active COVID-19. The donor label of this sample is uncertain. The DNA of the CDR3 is TGTGCCAGCAGCCCCGGGATTCTCTACGAGCAGTACTTC. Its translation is CASSPGILYEQYF.